These 16 T cell receptor beta chains came from one sample sequenced in a study of blood T cell repertoires in COVID-19. Method: immunoSEQ multiplex PCR; TCRdb's copy keeps in-frame clones and lacks some. The sample shows a few hundred thousand clones, roughly 91% of them seen only once. Sequenced: PBMCs or T cells enriched from blood (not recorded which). The source of these receptors is a middle-aged man who had recovered from COVID-19.

A word on this clone: At one boundary the junction diverges from the germline segment, which might be a read error. CDR3: CANSPNGANTGELFF. The CDR3 DNA reads as TGTGCCAACAGCCCCAACGGGGCGAACACCGGGGAGCTGTTTTTT. The chain carries TRBV7-3 and TRBJ2-2, with D perhaps matching TRBD2 (5 bases). Germline V gene lookup returns CDR1 SGHTA and CDR2 FQGTGA. The CDR3 sequence is 15 residues long.

This chain connects TRBV11-2 to TRBJ2-2; D not certain. The germline CDR1 and CDR2 sequences are SGHAT and FQNNGV. CDR3 length: 13 amino acids. V lost 1 base to trimming and J lost 5 bases, with 5 bases between them. CDR3 amino acids: CASSLGRTGELFF. The DNA for the CDR3 is TGTGCCAGCAGCTTAGGGCGGACCGGGGAGCTGTTTTTT.

The rearrangement joins TRBV5-6 to TRBJ1-4; 9 nucleotides align to TRBD1. Germline V gene lookup returns CDR1 SGHDT and CDR2 YYEEEE. J gave up 8 bases and V 0 bases, and 2 bases lay outside the gene matches. The CDR3 has 14 amino acids. Here the CDR3 DNA reads TGTGCCAGCAGCTTGGGCACAGGGGGCGAAAAACTGTTTTTT. The encoded protein is CASSLGTGGEKLFF.

V is TRBV4-1 and J is TRBJ2-1, with D maybe TRBD2 (5 bases). Trimming removed 6 bases from V and 0 bases from J, with 15 bases in between. Looked up from germline, CDR1 is MGHRA and CDR2 is YSYEKL. This CDR3 region has 16 residues. CDR3 protein: CASSTRAQSSYNEQFF. The CDR3 nucleotides are TGCGCCAGCAGTACGAGGGCACAGAGCTCCTACAATGAGCAGTTCTTC.

This CDR3 reads CASSGDRGRPSGNTIYF. As DNA, the CDR3 is TGTGCCAGCAGCGGTGACAGGGGGCGACCCTCTGGAAACACCATATATTTT. The rearrangement links TRBV9 to TRBJ1-3, with 10 bases fitting TRBD1. Germline V lookup: CDR1 SGDLS, CDR2 YYNGEE. This CDR3 is 17 amino acids long. Trimming at V came to 3 bases and at J to 0 bases, leaving 6 bases not matched to a gene.

This chain links TRBV5-1 with TRBJ1-6; D uncertain. The V gene lost 0 bases and the J gene lost 5 bases, with 12 bases spanning the gap. Germline values: CDR1 SGHRS, CDR2 YFSETQ. There are 16 residues in the CDR3. The CDR3, as DNA: TGCGCCAGCAGCTTGGAACACGGCCGGGATAATTCACCCCTCCACTTT. Translated, it gives CASSLEHGRDNSPLHF.

This chain joins TRBV7-9 and TRBJ1-5, with 9 bases lining up with TRBD1. After removal of 5 bases from V and 7 bases from J, the junction contained 9 bases not matched to a gene. The CDR3 contains 15 residues. Germline lookup yields CDR1 SEHNR and CDR2 FQNEAQ (reference sequence). The CDR3 DNA follows: TGTGCCAGCAGCCGGGGGGACAGGGTTGGCCAGCCCCAGCATTTT. It translates to CASSRGDRVGQPQHF.

The rearrangement links TRBV6-2 or TRBV6-3 to TRBJ1-6; 12 nucleotides match TRBD1. V lost 0 bases to trimming and J lost 7 bases; unmatched junction nucleotides: 1. The CDR3 has 16 residues. CDR1 and CDR2 from the germline V gene are MNHEY and SVGEGT. The CDR3 DNA reads as TGTGCCAGCAGTTACTCGGGACAGGGGGCCAATTCACCCCTCCACTTT. This translates into CASSYSGQGANSPLHF.

This chain joins TRBV5-5 and TRBJ1-2; 7 bases are shared with TRBD1. The CDR3 covers 14 residues. Germline loops: CDR1 SGHKS, CDR2 YYEKEE (reference sequence). Unmatched junction bases numbered 3, after V lost 3 bases and J lost 1 base. CDR3 DNA sequence: TGTGCCAGCAGCTCAGACAGGGATAACTATGGCTACACCTTC. Encoded protein: CASSSDRDNYGYTF.

This clone was recorded only once. The V gene is TRBV5-5, the J gene TRBJ1-6; D gene ambiguous. The CDR3 length is 16 residues. CDR1 and CDR2 (germline): SGHKS, YYEKEE (reference sequence). V lost 2 bases and J 5 bases, leaving 14 bases between the germline ends. CDR3 amino acids: CASSFYGLTNNSPLHF. CDR3 nucleotide sequence: TGTGCCAGCAGCTTTTATGGCTTAACAAATAATTCACCCCTCCACTTT.

This clone was observed once. The CDR3 spells CASSLDTYEQYF. For the CDR3, the DNA is TGCGCCAGCAGCTTGGACACCTACGAGCAGTACTTC. The chain is built from TRBV5-1 and TRBJ2-7, with D unclear. V lost 0 bases, J lost 2 bases, and 3 bases lay in between. This CDR3 comprises 12 residues. CDR1 is SGHRS, CDR2 YFSETQ, per germline.

This rearrangement joins TRBV6-2 or TRBV6-3 to TRBJ2-7; D perhaps matches TRBD2 (6 bases). The CDR3 consists of 17 residues. Germline V gives CDR1 MNHEY, CDR2 SVGEGT. The V end was cut by 0 bases, the J end by 5 bases, with 20 bases between. The CDR3 sequence: CASSYSLYPGVANEQYF. DNA of the CDR3: TGTGCCAGCAGTTACTCGTTGTATCCGGGGGTGGCCAACGAGCAGTACTTC.

The chain couples TRBV3-1 (or the pseudogene TRBV3-2) to TRBJ1-1; D not resolved. V was shortened by 1 base and J by 3 bases, with 9 bases between the two germline ends. The CDR3 consists of 14 residues. Looked up from germline, CDR1 is LGHDT and CDR2 is YNNKEL (reference sequence). The DNA for the CDR3 is TGTGCCAGCAGCCAAGGCGGCCCAGACACTGAAGCTTTCTTT. This translates into CASSQGGPDTEAFF.

This clone was picked up one time. The V and J genes are TRBV19 and TRBJ2-1; 7 bases match TRBD2. V was clipped by 3 bases and J by 4 bases; unmatched bases: 18. The CDR3 extends over 19 amino acids. Germline V lookup: CDR1 LNHDA, CDR2 SQIVND (reference sequence). The CDR3 reads CASSIDLPRRLAGYNEQFF. The DNA for the CDR3 is TGTGCCAGTAGTATTGACCTCCCGCGCAGACTAGCAGGATACAATGAGCAGTTCTTC.

The gene calls are TRBV27 and TRBJ2-1, with TRBD2 identical over 10 bases. This CDR3 has 17 amino acids. Unmatched junction bases numbered 7, after V lost 2 bases and J lost 3 bases. Looked up from germline, CDR1 is MNHEY and CDR2 is SMNVEV (reference sequence). CDR3 in DNA: TGTGCCAGCAGTTTACTCAGCGGGGGGGCTGACTACAATGAGCAGTTCTTC. This translates into CASSLLSGGADYNEQFF.

In its sample, this clone was seen a few times. V is TRBV14 and J is TRBJ1-6; a possible D gene is TRBD1 (5 bases). This CDR3 spans 15 amino acids. The germline V gene has CDR1 SGHDN and CDR2 FVKESK. V lost 1 base to trimming and J lost 7 bases, with 11 bases between them. CDR3 in DNA: TGTGCCAGCAGCCAAGGAAGGGGTATGAATTCACCCCTCCACTTT. Translating gives CASSQGRGMNSPLHF. Full variable domain (missing parts from reference TRBV14 and TRBJ1-6): EAGVTQFPSHSVIEKGQTVTLRCDPISGHDNLYWYRRVMGKEIKFLLHFVKESKQDESGMPNNRFLAERTGGTYSTLKVQPAELEDSGVYFCASSQGRGMNSPLHFGNGTRLTVT.